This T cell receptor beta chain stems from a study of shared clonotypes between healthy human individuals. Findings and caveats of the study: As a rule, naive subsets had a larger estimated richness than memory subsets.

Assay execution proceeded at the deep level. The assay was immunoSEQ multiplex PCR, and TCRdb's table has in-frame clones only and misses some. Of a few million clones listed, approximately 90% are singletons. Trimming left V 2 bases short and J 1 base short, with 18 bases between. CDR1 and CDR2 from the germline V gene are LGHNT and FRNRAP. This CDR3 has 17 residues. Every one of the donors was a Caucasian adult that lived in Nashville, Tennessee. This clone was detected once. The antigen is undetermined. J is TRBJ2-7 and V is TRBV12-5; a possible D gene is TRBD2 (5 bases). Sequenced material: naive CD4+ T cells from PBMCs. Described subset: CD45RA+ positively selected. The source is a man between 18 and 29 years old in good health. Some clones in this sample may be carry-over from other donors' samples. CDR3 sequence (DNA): TGTGCTAGTGGTTTGTTTTTTCCGAGGGAACCTTCCTACGAGCAGTACTTC. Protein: CASGLFFPREPSYEQYF. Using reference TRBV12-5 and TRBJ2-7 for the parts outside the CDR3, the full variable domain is DARVTQTPRHKVTEMGQEVTMRCQPILGHNTVFWYRQTMMQGLELLAYFRNRAPLDDSGMPKDRFSAEMPDATLATLKIQPSEPRDSAVYFCASGLFFPREPSYEQYFGPGTRLTVT.